Below, one TCR beta chain is given with its context. This record belongs to a study of glioma-infiltrating T cells after dendritic cell vaccination. This table comes from immunoSEQ multiplex PCR, and its TCRdb copy is limited to in-frame clones, with some not included. The sample yields about 76,000 clones, about nine tenths seen once. Time point given: after dendritic cell vaccination, including at tumor progression/relapse. No glioblastoma patient carried an isocitrate dehydrogenase mutation. Per germline, CDR1 MNHNS and CDR2 SASEGT. There are 14 residues in the CDR3. Trimming took 4 bases from V and 4 from J, leaving 13 bases between them.

Here the sequenced sample was blood, taken after dendritic cell vaccination. The rearrangement joins TRBV6-1 to TRBJ1-2; D is perhaps TRBD1 (5 bases). The clonotype comes from a human donor with glioblastoma. The DNA of the CDR3 is TGTGCCAGCAGTGCCCTGGGGGGGACCTATGGCTACACCTTC. Residues: CASSALGGTYGYTF.